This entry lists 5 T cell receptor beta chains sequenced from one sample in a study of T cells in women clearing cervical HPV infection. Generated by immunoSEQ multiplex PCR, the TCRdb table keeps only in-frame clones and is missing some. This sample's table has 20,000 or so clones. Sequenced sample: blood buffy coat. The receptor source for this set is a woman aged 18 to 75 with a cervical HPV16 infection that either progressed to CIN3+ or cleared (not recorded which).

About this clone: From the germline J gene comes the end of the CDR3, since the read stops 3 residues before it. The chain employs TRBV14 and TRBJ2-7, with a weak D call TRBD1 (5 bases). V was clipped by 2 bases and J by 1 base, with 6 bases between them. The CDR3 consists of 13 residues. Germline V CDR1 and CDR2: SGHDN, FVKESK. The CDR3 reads CASSQQGSYEQYF. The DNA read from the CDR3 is TGTGCCAGCAGCCAACAGGGATCCTACGAG.

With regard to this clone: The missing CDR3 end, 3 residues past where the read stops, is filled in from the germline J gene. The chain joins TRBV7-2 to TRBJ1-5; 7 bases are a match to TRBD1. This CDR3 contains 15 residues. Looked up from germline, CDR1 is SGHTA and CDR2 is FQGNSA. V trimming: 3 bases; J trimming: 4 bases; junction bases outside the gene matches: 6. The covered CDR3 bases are TGTGCCAGCAGCTTCCGGCAGACAGGGAATCAGCCC. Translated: CASSFRQTGNQP. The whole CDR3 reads CASSFRQTGNQPQHF.

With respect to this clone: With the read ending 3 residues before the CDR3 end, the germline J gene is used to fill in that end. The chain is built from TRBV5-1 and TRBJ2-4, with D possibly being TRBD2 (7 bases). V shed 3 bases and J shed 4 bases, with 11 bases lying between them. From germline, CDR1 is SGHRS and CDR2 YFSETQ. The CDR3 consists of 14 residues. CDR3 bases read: TGCGCCAGCAGCTGGAAGGGGGGGAAAAACATT. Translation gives CASSWKGGKNI. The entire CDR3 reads CASSWKGGKNIQYF.

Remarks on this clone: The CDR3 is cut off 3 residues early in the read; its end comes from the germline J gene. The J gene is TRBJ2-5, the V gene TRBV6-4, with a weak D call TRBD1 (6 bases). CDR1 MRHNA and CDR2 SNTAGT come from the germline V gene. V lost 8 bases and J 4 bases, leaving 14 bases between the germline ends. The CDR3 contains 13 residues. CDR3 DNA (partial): TGTGCCAGCGAAAACGGACAGTTAGAGACC. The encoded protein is CASENGQLET. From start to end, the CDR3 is CASENGQLETQYF.

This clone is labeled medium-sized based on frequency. The CDR3 bases that were read are TGTGCCAGCAGCGTCCAGGGAAATCAGCCC. Its translation: CASSVQGNQP. The entire CDR3 is CASSVQGNQPQHF. The V and J genes are TRBV7-9 and TRBJ1-5; the D gene is possibly TRBD1 (5 bases). The read ends 3 residues shy of where the CDR3 ends; the end is completed using the germline J gene. This CDR3 has 13 residues. CDR1 and CDR2 (germline): SEHNR, FQNEAQ (reference sequence). V lost 5 bases and J 4 bases, leaving 9 bases between the germline ends.